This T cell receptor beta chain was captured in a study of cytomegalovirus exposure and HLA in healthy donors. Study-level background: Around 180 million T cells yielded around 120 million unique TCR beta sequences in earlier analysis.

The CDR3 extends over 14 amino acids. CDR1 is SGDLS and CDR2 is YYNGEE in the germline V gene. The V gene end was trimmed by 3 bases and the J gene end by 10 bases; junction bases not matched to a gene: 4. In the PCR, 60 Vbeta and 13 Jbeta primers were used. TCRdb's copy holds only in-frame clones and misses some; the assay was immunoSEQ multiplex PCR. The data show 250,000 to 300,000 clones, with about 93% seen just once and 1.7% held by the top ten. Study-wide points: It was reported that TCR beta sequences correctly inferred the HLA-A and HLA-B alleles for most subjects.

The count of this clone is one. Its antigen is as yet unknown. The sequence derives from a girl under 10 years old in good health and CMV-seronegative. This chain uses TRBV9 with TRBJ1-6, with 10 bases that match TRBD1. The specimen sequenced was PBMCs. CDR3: CASSGGQGSSPLHF. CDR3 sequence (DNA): TGTGCCAGCAGCGGGGGACAGGGGTCATCACCCCTCCACTTT. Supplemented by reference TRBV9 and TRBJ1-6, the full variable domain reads DSGVTQTPKHLITATGQRVTLRCSPRSGDLSVYWYQQSLDQGLQFLIQYYNGEERAKGNILERFSAQQFPDLHSELNLSSLELGDSALYFCASSGGQGSSPLHFGNGTRLTVT.